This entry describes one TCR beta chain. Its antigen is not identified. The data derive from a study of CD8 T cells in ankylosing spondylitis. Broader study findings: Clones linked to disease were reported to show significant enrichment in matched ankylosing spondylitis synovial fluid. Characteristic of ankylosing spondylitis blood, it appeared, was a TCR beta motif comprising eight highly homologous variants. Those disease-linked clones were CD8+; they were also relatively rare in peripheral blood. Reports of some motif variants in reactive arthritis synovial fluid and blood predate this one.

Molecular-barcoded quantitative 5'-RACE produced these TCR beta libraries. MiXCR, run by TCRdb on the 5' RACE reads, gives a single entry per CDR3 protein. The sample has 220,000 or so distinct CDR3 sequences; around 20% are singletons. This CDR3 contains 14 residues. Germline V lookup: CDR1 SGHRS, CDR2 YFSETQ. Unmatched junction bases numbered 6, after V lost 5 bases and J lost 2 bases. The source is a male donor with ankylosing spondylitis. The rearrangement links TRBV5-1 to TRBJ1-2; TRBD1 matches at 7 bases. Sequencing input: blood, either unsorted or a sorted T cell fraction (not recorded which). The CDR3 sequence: CASSPDRTNYGYTF. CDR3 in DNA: TGCGCCAGCAGTCCGGACAGGACCAACTATGGCTACACCTTC.